This T cell receptor (beta chain) was identified during a study of regulatory dendritic cells for organ transplantation. Study-level information: Regulatory dendritic cells came from monocytes given vitamin D3 and IL-10. Dendritic cell cultures received LPS on day 6.

Worth noting for this clone: What it binds is unknown.

Study conclusions and caveats: Naive CD4+ and CD8+ repertoires were highly diverse; memory CD8+ was most oligoclonal. Memory CD8+ clonal expansion seemed more limited with regulatory than mature dendritic cells.

This CDR3 region has 16 residues. Germline V gene data show CDR1 as LNHNV and CDR2 as YYDKDF (reference sequence). Trimming stripped 5 bases from V and 3 bases from J, with 17 bases between. Sorted T cells were CFSE-labeled and cultured roughly five days with allogeneic regulatory or mature dendritic cells at 1:10. Sequencing was performed with immunoSEQ multiplex PCR; in TCRdb, only in-frame clones are kept and a portion is missing. The sample lists fewer than 25,000 clones, 70% to 90% occurring once. The material sequenced was naive CD4+ T cells from blood cultured with regulatory dendritic cells. Subset of the sample: CD45RA+ naive T cells. The rearrangement uses TRBV15 and TRBJ2-1, with unresolved D. The TCR was taken from a human donor in good health. The CDR3 loop is CATSRLLGTVYNEQFF. The CDR3 DNA sequence: TGTGCCACCAGCCGCCTGCTGGGTACAGTCTACAATGAGCAGTTCTTC.